The TCR beta chain described here comes from a study of patients and donors after allogeneic stem cell transplantation. TCRdb re-derived calls from the RT-PCR reads in MiXCR, one entry per CDR3 protein. Found here are hundreds of thousands of distinct CDR3 sequences, under 20% of them singletons; the top ten hold roughly 7.2%. The CDR3 length is 14 residues. With 2 bases removed from V and 0 bases from J, the gap between germline ends came to 8 bases. Germline V CDR1 and CDR2: LGHNA, YNFKEQ. This clonotype was observed a few times. The material sequenced was blood, either unsorted or a sorted T cell fraction (not recorded which). The J gene is TRBJ2-7, the V gene TRBV4-2; D is perhaps TRBD1 (6 bases). This clonotype was obtained from a human donor who was either an allogeneic HSCT recipient or a stem cell or donor lymphocyte infusion donor (not recorded which). It is not recorded whose cells these are; they may come from a transplant donor. CDR3 residues: CASSQHRASYEQYF. The CDR3 nucleotides are TGTGCCAGCAGCCAACACAGGGCCTCCTACGAGCAGTACTTC.